This T cell receptor (beta chain) was retrieved from a study of multiple sclerosis patients with progressive multifocal leukoencephalopathy. Overall study results and limits: Less diverse TRB repertoires were suggested in most PML patients.

This sample's time point: around 12 months of natalizumab therapy. Every listed patient previously received interferon beta; all PML patients were women. Using immunoSEQ multiplex PCR, the repertoire was profiled, and TCRdb retains in-frame clones only, with some absent. The sample carries 20,000 to 30,000 clones, under 95% recorded once. Concerning this clone: Its specificity is unknown.

The TCR was taken from a man aged 30 to 45 with multiple sclerosis. The sample here was PBMCs, taken from a patient treated with natalizumab.

CDR3 bases: TGTGCCAGCAGTCCCCGGACAGGGGCCTACGAGCAGTACTTC. Translated: CASSPRTGAYEQYF. The chain carries TRBV27 and TRBJ2-7; 9 nucleotides agree with TRBD1. V dropped 5 bases and J dropped 2; count of bases not matched to a gene: 4. Germline CDR1 reads MNHEY; CDR2 reads SMNVEV (reference sequence). CDR3 length equals 14 residues.